A selection of T cell receptor beta chains follows, all from one sample in a study of blood T cell repertoires in COVID-19. The data were produced by immunoSEQ multiplex PCR, yet TCRdb's version contains in-frame clones alone and is incomplete. The sample lists roughly 380,000 clones; around 91% were seen once. The sequenced sample was peripheral blood. All receptors derive from a woman aged 40 to 50 with COVID-19, enrolled during active disease. Each CDR3 is given with its conserved first and last residue. The size entry is marked missing in some rows and otherwise reads once, few, many or a size class.

v_gene,j_gene,abundance,CDR3aa
TRBV28,TRBJ2-1,NA,CASKSSGPSYNEQFF
TRBV30,TRBJ2-7,NA,CAWSSLRGYEQYF
TRBV2,TRBJ1-1,NA,CASSGAAGGRGEAFF
TRBV27,TRBJ1-5,NA,CASSGTGSRNQPQHF
TRBV28,TRBJ1-5,NA,CASSLGSAGGMQPQHF
TRBV4-3,TRBJ1-6,NA,CASSQDPRAGNNSPLHF
TRBV28,TRBJ1-6,NA,CASSPSGGYNSPLHF
TRBV27,TRBJ1-1,few,CASSKYAGTVNTEAFF
TRBV18,TRBJ1-4,NA,CASSQGLDEKLFF
TRBV7-6,TRBJ2-2,NA,CASSLFSLAGVTGELFF
TRBV21-1,TRBJ1-6,NA,CASSKGPTSHNSPLHF
TRBV28,TRBJ2-4,NA,CASSLTDRGDIQYF
TRBV7-8,TRBJ1-2,NA,CASSPVGQGMGGYTF
TRBV19,TRBJ1-5,NA,CASEQGRSQPQHF
TRBV28,TRBJ1-2,NA,CASSRPGGHVGYTF
TRBV24-1,TRBJ2-5,NA,CATSDPQETQYF
TRBV28,TRBJ2-1,NA,CASSLSAGSRNEQFF
TRBV28,TRBJ1-1,NA,CASRGTREAFF
TRBV6-2/TRBV6-3,TRBJ1-4,once,CASSYLPGEKLFF
TRBV28,TRBJ1-2,many,CASTTRVYYGYTF
TRBV7-9,TRBJ1-5,NA,CASSLRGPNQPQHF
TRBV30,TRBJ1-6,NA,CAWKTGINSPLHF
TRBV10-3,TRBJ1-5,NA,CAISLLSNQPQHF
TRBV6-1,TRBJ2-7,NA,CASSEGGLASYEQYF
TRBV7-9,TRBJ2-3,NA,CASSSRLGTQYF
TRBV5-8,TRBJ1-3,NA,CASRREGNTIYF
TRBV5-6,TRBJ1-2,NA,CASSPGQGAGYGYTF
TRBV3-1/TRBV3-2,TRBJ2-2,NA,CASSQDLAGVTGELFF
TRBV5-4,TRBJ2-6,once,CASSSFWEGQGNSGANVLTF
TRBV7-3,TRBJ1-5,NA,CASSFLGRGSWQPQHF
TRBV6-1,TRBJ2-7,NA,CASSEGTGGAYEQYF
TRBV19,TRBJ1-5,NA,CASSVDRYDQPQHF
TRBV7-2,TRBJ1-2,NA,CASSLEGLNDGYTF
TRBV7-2,TRBJ2-2,NA,CASSTGQGFYTGELFF
TRBV5-1,TRBJ2-3,NA,CASSLTSGTGKTDTQYF
TRBV5-1,TRBJ2-1,NA,CASSLWGGPSYNEQFF
TRBV28,TRBJ1-5,NA,CASSLWDSNVYSNQPQHF
TRBV21-1,TRBJ1-1,NA,CASSSPQGDTEAFF
TRBV4-3,TRBJ1-2,NA,CASSQGNRGTGYTF
TRBV7-2,TRBJ1-1,NA,CASSLGAGNTEAFF
TRBV10-2,TRBJ2-3,NA,CASLGLAGATDTQYF
TRBV11-2,TRBJ1-6,NA,CAVIGPHGPLHF
TRBV28,TRBJ2-7,once,CASSSSREIAGEHEQYF
TRBV6-2/TRBV6-3,TRBJ1-2,NA,CASSYIRGQKGYTF
TRBV4-3,TRBJ1-5,NA,CASSQGTGFDQPQHF
TRBV28,TRBJ2-1,NA,CATDDSGEQFF
TRBV6-5,TRBJ1-3,NA,CASSLDRVSGNTIYF
TRBV9,TRBJ1-4,NA,CASSRIIGQELFF
TRBV7-3,TRBJ2-1,NA,CASSFSGTGYNEQFF
TRBV5-1,TRBJ2-5,NA,CASSYDERGQASFRETQYF
TRBV15,TRBJ2-2,few,CATSRDQAPTGELFF
TRBV4-3,TRBJ2-7,once,CASSQVRASTYEQYF
TRBV6-2/TRBV6-3,TRBJ2-5,once,CASSMGLTSQETQYF